A single TCR beta chain is shown here with its context. The data stem from a study of T cell changes during pregnancy in multiple sclerosis. Measured with immunoSEQ multiplex PCR; TCRdb has only the in-frame clones, and not every one. The data contain tens of thousands of clones, roughly 87% of them singletons. V dropped 5 bases and J dropped 8 bases, with 13 bases sitting between them. Per the germline V gene, CDR1 is SQVTM and CDR2 is ANQGSEA. There are 12 residues in the CDR3. The genes are TRBV29-1 and TRBJ2-1; D is perhaps TRBD2 (5 bases). The sequencing here drew on peripheral blood, taken in the third trimester of pregnancy. This TCR derives from a female donor in good health, enrolled as a control in a pregnancy study. The CDR3 here is CSVYGGGHEQFF. In nucleotides, the CDR3 is TGCAGCGTTTATGGAGGTGGACATGAGCAGTTCTTC.